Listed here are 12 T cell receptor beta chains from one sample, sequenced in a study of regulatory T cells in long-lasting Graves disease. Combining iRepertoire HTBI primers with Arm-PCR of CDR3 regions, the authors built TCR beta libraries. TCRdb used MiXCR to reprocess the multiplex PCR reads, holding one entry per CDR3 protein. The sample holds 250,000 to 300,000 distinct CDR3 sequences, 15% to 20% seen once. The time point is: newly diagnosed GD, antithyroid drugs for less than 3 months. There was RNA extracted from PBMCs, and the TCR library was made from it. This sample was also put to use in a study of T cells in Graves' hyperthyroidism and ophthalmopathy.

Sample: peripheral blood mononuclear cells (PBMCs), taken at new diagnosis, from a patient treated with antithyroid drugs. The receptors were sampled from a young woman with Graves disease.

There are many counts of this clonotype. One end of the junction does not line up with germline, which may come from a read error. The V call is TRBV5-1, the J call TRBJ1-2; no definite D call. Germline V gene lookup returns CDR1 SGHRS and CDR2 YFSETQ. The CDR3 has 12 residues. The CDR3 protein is CASSLSGDGYTF. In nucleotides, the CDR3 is TGTGCCAGCAGTTTATCCGGGGATGGCTACACCTTC.

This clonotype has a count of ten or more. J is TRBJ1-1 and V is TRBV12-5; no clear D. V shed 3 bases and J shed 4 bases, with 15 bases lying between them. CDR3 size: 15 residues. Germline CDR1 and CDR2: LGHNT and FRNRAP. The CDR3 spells CASGFTTVVSTEAFF. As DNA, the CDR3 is TGTGCTAGTGGTTTCACAACGGTCGTGAGCACTGAAGCTTTCTTT.

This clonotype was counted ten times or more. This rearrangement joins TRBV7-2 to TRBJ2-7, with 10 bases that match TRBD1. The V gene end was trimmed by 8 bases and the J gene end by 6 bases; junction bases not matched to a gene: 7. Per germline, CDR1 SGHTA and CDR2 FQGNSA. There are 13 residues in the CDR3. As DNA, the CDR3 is TGTGCCAGCGGCGACAGGGGGCTTATCGAGCAGTACTTC. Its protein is CASGDRGLIEQYF.

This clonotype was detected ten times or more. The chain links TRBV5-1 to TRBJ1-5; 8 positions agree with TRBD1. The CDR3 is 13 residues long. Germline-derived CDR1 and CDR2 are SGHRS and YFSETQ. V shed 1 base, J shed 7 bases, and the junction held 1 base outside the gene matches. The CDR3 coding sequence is TGCGCCAGCAGCTTGACAGGGGGGCAGCCCCAGCATTTT. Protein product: CASSLTGGQPQHF.

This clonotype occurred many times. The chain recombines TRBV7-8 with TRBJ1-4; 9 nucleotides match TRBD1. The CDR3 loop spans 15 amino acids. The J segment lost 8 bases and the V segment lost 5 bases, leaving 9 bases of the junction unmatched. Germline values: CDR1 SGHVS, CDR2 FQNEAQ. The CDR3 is CASSQLRTGDEKLFF. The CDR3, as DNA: TGTGCCAGCAGCCAATTACGGACAGGGGACGAAAAACTGTTTTTT.

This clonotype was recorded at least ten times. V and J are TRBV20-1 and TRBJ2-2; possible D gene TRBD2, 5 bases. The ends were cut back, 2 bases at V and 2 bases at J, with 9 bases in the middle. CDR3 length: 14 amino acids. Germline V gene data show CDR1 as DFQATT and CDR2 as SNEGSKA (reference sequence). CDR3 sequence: CSARFSENTGELFF. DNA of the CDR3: TGCAGTGCTAGATTTAGCGAAAACACCGGGGAGCTGTTTTTT.

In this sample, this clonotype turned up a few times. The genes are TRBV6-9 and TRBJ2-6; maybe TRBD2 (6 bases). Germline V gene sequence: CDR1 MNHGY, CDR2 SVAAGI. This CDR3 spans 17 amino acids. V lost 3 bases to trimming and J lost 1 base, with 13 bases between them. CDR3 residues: CASSYARGRSGANVLTF. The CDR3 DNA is TGTGCCAGCAGTTACGCACGGGGGAGATCTGGGGCCAACGTCCTGACTTTC.

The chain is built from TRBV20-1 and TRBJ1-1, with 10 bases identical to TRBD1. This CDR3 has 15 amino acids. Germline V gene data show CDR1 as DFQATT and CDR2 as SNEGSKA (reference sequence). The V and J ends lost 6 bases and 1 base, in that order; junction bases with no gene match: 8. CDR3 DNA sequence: TGCAGTGCCCCTCGGACAGGGGGTGGGAACACTGAAGCTTTCTTT. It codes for CSAPRTGGGNTEAFF.

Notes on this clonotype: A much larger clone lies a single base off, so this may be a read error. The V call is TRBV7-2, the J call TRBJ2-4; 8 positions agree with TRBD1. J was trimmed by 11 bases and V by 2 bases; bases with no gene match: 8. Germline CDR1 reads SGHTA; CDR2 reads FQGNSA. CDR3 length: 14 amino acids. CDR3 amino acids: CASSLSPGGLLQYF. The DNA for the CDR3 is TGTGCCAGCAGCTTATCTCCAGGGGGCCTTCTTCAGTACTTC.

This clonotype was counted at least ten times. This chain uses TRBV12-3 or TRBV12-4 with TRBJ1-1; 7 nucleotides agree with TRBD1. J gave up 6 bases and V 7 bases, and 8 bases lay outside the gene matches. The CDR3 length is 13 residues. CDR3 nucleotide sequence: TGTGCCAGCATACGCCCCGGGACAGCTGAAGCTTTCTTT. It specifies CASIRPGTAEAFF.

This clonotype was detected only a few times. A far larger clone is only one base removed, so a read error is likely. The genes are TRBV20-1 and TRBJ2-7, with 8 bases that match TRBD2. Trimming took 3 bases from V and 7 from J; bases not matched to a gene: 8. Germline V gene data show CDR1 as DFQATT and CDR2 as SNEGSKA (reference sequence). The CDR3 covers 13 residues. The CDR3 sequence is CSASGGASNEQYF. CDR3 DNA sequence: TGCAGTGCTAGCGGGGGGGCCTCCAATGAGCAGTACTTC.

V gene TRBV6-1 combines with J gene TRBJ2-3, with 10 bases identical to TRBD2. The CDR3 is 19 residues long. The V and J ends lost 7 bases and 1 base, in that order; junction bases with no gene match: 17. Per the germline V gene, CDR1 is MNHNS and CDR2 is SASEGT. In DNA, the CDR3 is TGTGCCAGCACCCCCCGGCCAAAGCTAGCGGGGGCGGGCACAGATACGCAGTATTTT. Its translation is CASTPRPKLAGAGTDTQYF.